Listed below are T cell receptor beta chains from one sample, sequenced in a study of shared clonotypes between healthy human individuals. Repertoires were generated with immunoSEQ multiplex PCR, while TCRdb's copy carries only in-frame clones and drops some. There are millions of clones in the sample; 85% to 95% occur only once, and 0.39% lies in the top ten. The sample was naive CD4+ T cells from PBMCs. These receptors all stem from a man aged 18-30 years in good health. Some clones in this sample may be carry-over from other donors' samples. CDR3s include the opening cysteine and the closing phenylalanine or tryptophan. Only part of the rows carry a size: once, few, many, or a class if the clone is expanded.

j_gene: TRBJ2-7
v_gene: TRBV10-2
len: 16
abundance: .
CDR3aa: CASHTYDWGETYEQYF

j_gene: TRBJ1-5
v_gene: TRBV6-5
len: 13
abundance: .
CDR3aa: CASSYNSLQPQHF

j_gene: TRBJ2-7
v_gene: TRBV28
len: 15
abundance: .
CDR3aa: CASRGSGRAGPEQYF

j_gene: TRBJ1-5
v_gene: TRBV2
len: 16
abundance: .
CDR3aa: CASRSRIGGGNQPQHF

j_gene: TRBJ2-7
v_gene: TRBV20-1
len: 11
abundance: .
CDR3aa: CSARAPAEQYF

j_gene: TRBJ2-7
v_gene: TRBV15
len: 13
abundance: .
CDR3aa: CATSRDRGPEQYF

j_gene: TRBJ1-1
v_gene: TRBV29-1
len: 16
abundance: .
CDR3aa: CSVEKPGQGANTEAFF

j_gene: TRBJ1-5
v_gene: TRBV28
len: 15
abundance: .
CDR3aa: CASSFFRQSNQPQHF

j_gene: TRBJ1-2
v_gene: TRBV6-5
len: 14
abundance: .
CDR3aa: CASSLGPPRSGYTF

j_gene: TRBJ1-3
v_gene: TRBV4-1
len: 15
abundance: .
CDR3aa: CASSREQGGGNTIYF

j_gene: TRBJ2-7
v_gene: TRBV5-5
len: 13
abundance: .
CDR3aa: CASSTVGSREQYF

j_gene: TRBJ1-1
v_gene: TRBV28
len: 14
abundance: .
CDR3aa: CASSHRSLGTEAFF

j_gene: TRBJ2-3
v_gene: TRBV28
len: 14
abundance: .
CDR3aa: CASQAGGITDTQYF

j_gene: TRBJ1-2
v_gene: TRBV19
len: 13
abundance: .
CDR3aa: CASRDRAAHGYTF

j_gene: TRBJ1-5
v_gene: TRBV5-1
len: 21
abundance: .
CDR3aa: CASSFDRRQTRIYYSNQPQHF

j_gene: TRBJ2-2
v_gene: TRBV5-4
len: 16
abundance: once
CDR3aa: CASSLGQNSNTGELFF

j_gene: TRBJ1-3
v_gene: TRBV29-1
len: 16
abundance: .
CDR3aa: CSVEDLRGSSGNTIYF

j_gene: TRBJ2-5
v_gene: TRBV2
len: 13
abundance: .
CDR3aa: CASSVGRQETQYF

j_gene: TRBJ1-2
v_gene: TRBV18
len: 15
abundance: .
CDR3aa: CASSPTGDGVYGYTF

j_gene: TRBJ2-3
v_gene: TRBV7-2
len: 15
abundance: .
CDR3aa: CASSFGFGGTDTQYF

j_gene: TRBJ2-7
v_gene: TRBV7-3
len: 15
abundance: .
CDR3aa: CASSLIAGSPYEQYF

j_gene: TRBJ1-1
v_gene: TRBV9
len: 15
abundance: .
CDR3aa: CASSPQGQGATEAFF

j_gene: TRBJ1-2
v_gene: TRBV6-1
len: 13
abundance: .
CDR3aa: CASSVSAGYGYTF

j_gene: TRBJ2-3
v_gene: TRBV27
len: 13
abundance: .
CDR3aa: CASSPPAPDTQYF

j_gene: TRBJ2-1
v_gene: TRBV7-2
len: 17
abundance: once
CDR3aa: CASSPEVGAGTYNEQFF

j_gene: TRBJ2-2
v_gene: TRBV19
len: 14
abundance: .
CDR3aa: CASSPWVNTGELFF

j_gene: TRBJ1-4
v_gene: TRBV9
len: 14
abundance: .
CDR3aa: CASAPRGSDEKLFF

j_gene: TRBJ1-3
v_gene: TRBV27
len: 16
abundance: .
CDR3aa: CASTGTSTTSGNTIYF

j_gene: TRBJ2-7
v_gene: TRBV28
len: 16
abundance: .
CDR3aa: CASSTPQHDRTYEQYF